This T cell receptor (beta chain) emerged from a study of shared clonotypes between healthy human individuals. The naive CD8 subset, CD45RO-negative cells positively selected for CCR7, excluded terminally differentiated effector memory CD45RA+ cells. The authors ran the assay at deep level. Data came from immunoSEQ multiplex PCR; TCRdb stores just in-frame clones and leaves some out. In the table there are 2 million to 2.5 million clones, about 95% of which are singletons. Germline CDR1 and CDR2: SGHTA and FQGNSA. V was trimmed by 5 bases and J by 4 bases, leaving 11 bases between them. CDR3 length: 14 amino acids.

V and J are TRBV7-2 and TRBJ2-2; D unresolved. The specimen was naive CD8+ T cells sorted from blood. This TCR was recovered from a man aged 18 to 35 in good health. The CDR3 loop is CASSPWGSTGELFF. The CDR3 nucleotides are TGTGCCAGCAGCCCATGGGGTAGCACCGGGGAGCTGTTTTTT.